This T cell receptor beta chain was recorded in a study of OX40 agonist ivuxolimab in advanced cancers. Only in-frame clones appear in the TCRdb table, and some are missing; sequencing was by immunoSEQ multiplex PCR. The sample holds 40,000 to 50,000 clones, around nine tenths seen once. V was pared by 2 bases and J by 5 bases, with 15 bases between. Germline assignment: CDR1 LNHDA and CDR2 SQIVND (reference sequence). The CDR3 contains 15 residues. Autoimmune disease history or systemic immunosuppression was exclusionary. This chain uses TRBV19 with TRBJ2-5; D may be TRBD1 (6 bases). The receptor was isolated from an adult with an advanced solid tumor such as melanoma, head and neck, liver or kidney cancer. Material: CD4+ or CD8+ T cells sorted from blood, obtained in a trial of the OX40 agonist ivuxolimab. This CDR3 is CASSILRGFGETQYF. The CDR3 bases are TGTGCCAGTAGTATACTCAGGGGCTTTGGGGAGACCCAGTACTTC.